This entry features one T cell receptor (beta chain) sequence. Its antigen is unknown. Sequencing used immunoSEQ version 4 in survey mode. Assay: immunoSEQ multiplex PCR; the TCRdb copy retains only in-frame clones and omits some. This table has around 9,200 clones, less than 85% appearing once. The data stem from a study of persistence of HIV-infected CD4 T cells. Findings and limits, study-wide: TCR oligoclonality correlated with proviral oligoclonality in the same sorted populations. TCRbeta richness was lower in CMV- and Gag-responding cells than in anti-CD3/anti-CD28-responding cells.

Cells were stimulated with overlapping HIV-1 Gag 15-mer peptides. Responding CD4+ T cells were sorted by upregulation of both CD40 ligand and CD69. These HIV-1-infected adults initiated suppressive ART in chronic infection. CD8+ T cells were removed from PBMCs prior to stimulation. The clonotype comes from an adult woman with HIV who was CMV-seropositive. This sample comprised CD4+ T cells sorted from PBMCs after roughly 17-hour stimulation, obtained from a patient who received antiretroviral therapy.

The CDR3 region is CASSYSTITGELFF. The CDR3 DNA follows: TGTGCCAGCAGTTACTCAACTATCACCGGGGAGCTGTTTTTT. The J gene is TRBJ2-2, the V gene TRBV6-6; no clear D. Looked up from germline, CDR1 is MNHNY and CDR2 is SVGAGI (reference sequence). The V and J ends lost 0 bases and 4 bases respectively, with 6 bases between them. The CDR3 spans 14 residues.